Shown below are 30 T cell receptor beta chains from a single sample sequenced in a study of molecular identifiers for immune sequencing clone quantification. Via MiXCR, TCRdb re-called the PCR reads, giving one row per CDR3 protein. The table has 70,000 to 95,000 distinct CDR3 sequences, around 19% seen once. The sequencing sample was made of naive CD8+ T cells from blood, with Jurkat cell RNA spiked in. Documented subset: FACS-sorted CD8+CD4-CCR7+CD45RA+ naive T cells. The receptors stem from a human donor in good health. Some libraries in this study had Jurkat cell RNA spiked in.

This clonotype was recorded many times. The chain carries TRBV7-9 and TRBJ2-1; 8 bases are shared with TRBD1. From germline, CDR1 is SEHNR and CDR2 FQNEAQ (reference sequence). The CDR3 consists of 15 residues. V lost 6 bases, J lost 8 bases, and 12 bases stayed unmatched. The CDR3 loop is CASSSRDRPVDEQFF. The CDR3 DNA reads TGTGCCAGCAGTTCAAGGGACAGGCCGGTGGATGAGCAGTTCTTC.

This clonotype came up many times. The chain recombines TRBV7-3 with TRBJ2-3; D unclear. CDR3 size: 13 residues. V gave up 4 bases and J gave up 8 bases, with 13 bases separating them. The V gene's germline CDR1 is SGHTA and CDR2 FQGTGA. For the CDR3, the DNA is TGTGCCAGCAGCTCGCAGGAGCCGGGTACGCAGTATTTT. Translating gives CASSSQEPGTQYF.

This clonotype was counted ten times or more. The chain recombines TRBV5-4 with TRBJ1-2, with TRBD1 identical over 7 bases. Trimming cost V 3 bases and J 0 bases; bases outside gene matches: 5. Germline loops: CDR1 SGHNT, CDR2 YYREEE (reference sequence). This CDR3 is 15 amino acids long. The CDR3 DNA sequence: TGTGCCAGCAGCTGGCCGGGACAGCCTAACTATGGCTACACCTTC. Translating gives CASSWPGQPNYGYTF. Full variable domain (outside the CDR3, taken from reference TRBV5-4 and TRBJ1-2): ETGVTQSPTHLIKTRGQQVTLRCSSQSGHNTVSWYQQALGQGPQFIFQYYREEENGRGNFPPRFSGLQFPNYSSELNVNALELDDSALYLCASSWPGQPNYGYTFGSGTRLTVV.

Of note for this clonotype: Mismatch with germline at one junction end may stem from a read error. The chain joins TRBV11-2 to TRBJ1-1; D ambiguous. The CDR3 extends over 14 amino acids. Germline V gene data show CDR1 as SGHAT and CDR2 as FQNNGV. CDR3 coding DNA: TGTGCCATCAGCTTGTTGGGTGGTGGAACTGAAGCTTTCTTT. Its protein product is CAISLLGGGTEAFF.

This clonotype has only one observation. This rearrangement joins TRBV7-9 to TRBJ2-7; D perhaps matches TRBD1 (5 bases). The germline CDR1 and CDR2 sequences are SEHNR and FQNEAQ (reference sequence). This CDR3 spans 16 amino acids. V lost 5 bases and J lost 2, with 19 bases in between. In nucleotides, the CDR3 is TGTGCCAGCAGCCCGACGACGGTCAGGGTACCCTACGAGCAGTACTTC. It translates to CASSPTTVRVPYEQYF.

This clonotype was detected many times. The genes are TRBV6-5 and TRBJ2-7; 11 bases agree with TRBD1. J gave up 5 bases and V 1 base, and 7 bases lay outside the gene matches. Per the germline V gene, CDR1 is MNHEY and CDR2 is SVGAGI. The CDR3 is 16 residues long. CDR3 protein: CASSYLPGQGENEQYF. The CDR3 DNA reads TGTGCCAGCAGTTACTTACCGGGACAGGGGGAAAACGAGCAGTACTTC.

This clonotype was detected many times. The chain couples TRBV12-3 or TRBV12-4 to TRBJ2-7; D gene ambiguous. V lost 6 bases and J 3 bases, leaving 15 bases between the germline ends. This CDR3 spans 14 amino acids. CDR3 sequence reads: CASSSLNRVYEQYF. The CDR3 region has the DNA TGTGCCAGCAGCTCACTTAACCGGGTCTACGAGCAGTACTTC.

This chain joins TRBV6-6 and TRBJ2-5, with D perhaps matching TRBD1 (5 bases). The germline gives CDR1 MNHNY, CDR2 SVGAGI (reference sequence). The CDR3 length is 18 residues. The V end lost 0 bases, the J end lost 0 bases, and 17 bases lay between the germline ends. CDR3 in amino acids: CASSYSRTQDIYQETQYF. The CDR3 bases are TGTGCCAGCAGTTACTCGAGGACACAGGACATATACCAAGAGACCCAGTACTTC.

This clonotype was counted many times. The chain combines TRBV7-6 with TRBJ1-2; 7 bases align to TRBD1. The germline V gene encodes CDR1 SGHVS and CDR2 FNYEAQ. This CDR3 comprises 14 residues. With V trimmed by 4 bases and J by 5 bases, 7 bases remained unmatched. For the CDR3, the DNA is TGTGCCAGCAGCTCCCGGGACAGTGAATATGGCTACACCTTC. Its protein is CASSSRDSEYGYTF.

This clonotype appeared many times. The chain recombines TRBV11-3 with TRBJ2-3; no clear D. Trimming took off 2 bases at V and 0 bases at J, with 15 bases between the two ends. Germline V gene sequence: CDR1 SGHNT, CDR2 YENEEA. There are 17 residues in the CDR3. CDR3 coding DNA: TGTGCCAGCAGCTTACGACCAACCACTCATAGCACAGATACGCAGTATTTT. As protein: CASSLRPTTHSTDTQYF.

Ten or more counts support this clonotype. V usage is TRBV7-3 and J usage is TRBJ2-2, with D unclear. Germline CDR1 reads SGHTA; CDR2 reads FQGTGA. The CDR3 is made up of 13 amino acids. V lost 2 bases, J lost 7 bases, and 8 bases lay in between. CDR3 sequence (DNA): TGTGCCAGCAGCTTACTGAGTGGCGGGGAGCTGTTTTTT. This sequence encodes CASSLLSGGELFF.

This clonotype was seen at least ten times. This chain links TRBV27 with TRBJ2-7; D is perhaps TRBD1 or TRBD2 (5 bases each). Trimming stripped 5 bases from V and 11 bases from J, with 16 bases between. In germline, CDR1 is MNHEY, CDR2 SMNVEV (reference sequence). This CDR3 is built from 12 residues. Written as DNA, the CDR3 is TGTGCCAGCAGTCCTACTGGGGGAGAGGAGTACTTC. Translation: CASSPTGGEEYF.

This clonotype was seen at least ten times. The CDR3, as DNA: TGTGCCAGCAGTTACACAGCCACGGGGCTAGCCAAAAACATTCAGTACTTC. This translates into CASSYTATGLAKNIQYF. The chain has TRBV6-2 or TRBV6-3 and TRBJ2-4, with D perhaps assigned TRBD1 or TRBD2 (5 bases each). The CDR3 runs to 17 residues. V was trimmed by 2 bases and J by 0 bases, leaving 14 bases between them. In germline, CDR1 is MNHEY, CDR2 SVGEGT.

This clonotype was seen ten or more times. The chain recombines TRBV19 with TRBJ2-2, with a weak D call TRBD1 (6 bases). Germline V lookup: CDR1 LNHDA, CDR2 SQIVND (reference sequence). The CDR3 has 14 amino acids. Trimming shortened V by 3 bases and J by 5 bases, and 10 bases separated the two germline ends. For the CDR3, the DNA is TGTGCCAGTAGTATTACCACAGGGACCGGGGAGCTGTTTTTT. Translating it yields CASSITTGTGELFF.

This clonotype has a count of ten or more. The chain couples TRBV12-3 or TRBV12-4 to TRBJ2-3, with D perhaps TRBD2 (6 bases). The CDR3 runs to 11 residues. With 7 bases removed from V and 8 bases from J, the gap between germline ends came to 10 bases. The CDR3, as DNA: TGTGCCAGCACCAACGGGGGTACGCAGTATTTT. It is translated as CASTNGGTQYF.

A note on this clonotype: One base away lies a much larger clone, so this may be a sequencing read error. In this CDR3 the conserved last residue, phenylalanine or tryptophan, is missing, so a read error is likely. The rearrangement joins TRBV9 to TRBJ2-7; D not certain. The CDR3 runs to 14 residues. Between the trimmed V and J ends, which lost 0 bases and 3 bases, there was a span of 10 bases. From germline, CDR1 is SGDLS and CDR2 YYNGEE. CDR3 in amino acids: CASSVGSEGYEQYL. The CDR3 nucleotides read TGTGCCAGCAGCGTAGGTTCAGAAGGCTACGAGCAGTACCTC.

This clonotype was counted ten times or more. This chain uses TRBV2 with TRBJ2-3; D is uncertain. Trimming pared 5 bases from V and 6 bases from J, leaving 15 bases between. CDR1 is SNHLY and CDR2 is FYNNEI in the germline V gene. CDR3 size: 14 residues. The CDR3, as DNA: TGTGCCAGCAGTAGACCGATCTCTGGGGATACGCAGTATTTT. Encoded protein: CASSRPISGDTQYF.

This clonotype was observed many times. The CDR3 coding sequence is TGTGCCAGTAGTCACGCGGGGAGGGTTCATACGCAGTATTTT. It translates to CASSHAGRVHTQYF. This chain links TRBV19 with TRBJ2-3, with 7 positions matching TRBD2. CDR3 length: 14 amino acids. Germline assignment: CDR1 LNHDA and CDR2 SQIVND (reference sequence). With 5 bases clipped from V and 7 bases from J, the junction kept 9 bases outside the gene matches. Combining the CDR3 with reference TRBV19 and TRBJ2-3 gives the whole variable domain DGGITQSPKYLFRKEGQNVTLSCEQNLNHDAMYWYRQDPGQGLRLIYYSQIVNDFQKGDIAEGYSVSREKKESFPLTVTSAQKNPTAFYLCASSHAGRVHTQYFGPGTRLTVL.

This clonotype showed up many times. The V call is TRBV2, the J call TRBJ2-7; 10 nucleotides agree with TRBD1. The germline gives CDR1 SNHLY, CDR2 FYNNEI. Trimming cost V 6 bases and J 7 bases; bases outside gene matches: 15. This CDR3 has 16 amino acids. Here the CDR3 DNA reads TGTGCCAGCAGCCGGACAGGGGGGATTAGCCTACGTGAGCAGTACTTC. Its translation: CASSRTGGISLREQYF.

For this clonotype: One end of the junction does not line up with germline, which may come from a read error. This sequence joins TRBV7-2 and TRBJ2-3; no reliable D call. Looked up from germline, CDR1 is SGHTA and CDR2 is FQGNSA. There are 16 residues in the CDR3. CDR3 amino acids: CAGSSYAVAVTDTQYF. The CDR3 nucleotides read TGTGCCGGCAGCTCCTATGCGGTGGCGGTCACAGATACGCAGTATTTT. The variable domain in full, completed from reference TRBV7-2 and TRBJ2-3, reads GAGVSQSPSNKVTEKGKDVELRCDPISGHTALYWYRQSLGQGLEFLIYFQGNSAPDKSGLPSDRFSAERTGGSVSTLTIQRTQQEDSAVYLCAGSSYAVAVTDTQYFGPGTRLTVL.

This clonotype was observed many times. The rearrangement joins TRBV28 to TRBJ1-4, with 10 positions matching TRBD1. Trimming removed 5 bases from V and 8 bases from J; junction bases left unmatched: 8. This CDR3 region has 15 residues. CDR1 and CDR2 from the germline V gene are MDHEN and SYDVKM. In DNA, the CDR3 is TGTGCCAGCAGTGCCGGACAGGGGGTGTCCGAAAAACTGTTTTTT. Its translation: CASSAGQGVSEKLFF.

This clonotype was seen many times. The CDR3 is CASTDKSQETQYF. In DNA, the CDR3 is TGTGCCAGCACCGACAAGAGCCAAGAGACCCAGTACTTC. The V call is TRBV6-2 or TRBV6-3, the J call TRBJ2-5; D gene uncertain. The CDR3 consists of 13 residues. V was clipped by 7 bases and J by 1 base, with 10 bases between them. Germline CDR1 reads MNHEY; CDR2 reads SVGEGT.

The V call is TRBV20-1, the J call TRBJ1-2; the D is unclear. This CDR3 is built from 13 residues. Germline V gives CDR1 DFQATT, CDR2 SNEGSKA (reference sequence). Trimming removed 3 bases at V and 2 bases at J, with 10 bases between. The CDR3 reads CSASPQANYGYTF. The CDR3 nucleotides read TGCAGTGCTAGTCCGCAGGCCAACTATGGCTACACCTTC.

This clonotype was counted at least ten times. The J gene is TRBJ1-2, the V gene TRBV4-3; no reliable D call. Germline assignment: CDR1 LGHNA and CDR2 YSLEER. This CDR3 region has 14 residues. The ends were cut back, 0 bases at V and 7 bases at J, with 12 bases in the middle. The CDR3 loop is CASSQDITISGYTF. The CDR3 coding sequence is TGCGCCAGCAGCCAAGATATCACAATCAGTGGCTACACCTTC.

The chain combines TRBV4-3 with TRBJ2-7, with a weak D call TRBD1 (6 bases). The V end was cut by 0 bases, the J end by 3 bases, with 9 bases between. Germline CDR1 and CDR2: LGHNA and YSLEER. The CDR3 is made up of 14 amino acids. The CDR3 coding sequence is TGCGCCAGCAGCCAAGAAAGGGGGTTCTACGAGCAGTACTTC. Translating gives CASSQERGFYEQYF.

This clonotype was seen at least ten times. The V and J genes are TRBV7-9 and TRBJ2-7; 10 nucleotides agree with TRBD2. Germline V CDR1 and CDR2: SEHNR, FQNEAQ (reference sequence). V shed 1 base and J 5 bases; nucleotides not matched to a gene: 5. The CDR3 is made up of 15 amino acids. The CDR3: CASSLVLAGEDEQYF. DNA for the CDR3: TGTGCCAGCAGCTTAGTGCTAGCGGGAGAAGACGAGCAGTACTTC.

This clonotype was counted ten times or more. This rearrangement joins TRBV28 to TRBJ1-1, with D perhaps TRBD1 (5 bases). The CDR3 spans 11 residues. CDR1 MDHEN and CDR2 SYDVKM come from the germline V gene. V was trimmed by 5 bases and J by 11 bases, leaving 12 bases between them. The CDR3 region is CASSPHPGAFF. In DNA form, the CDR3 reads TGTGCCAGCAGTCCCCACCCAGGGGCTTTCTTT. The entire variable domain, with the rest obtained from reference TRBV28 and TRBJ1-1, is as follows: DVKVTQSSRYLVKRTGEKVFLECVQDMDHENMFWYRQDPGLGLRLIYFSYDVKMKEKGDIPEGYSVSREKKERFSLILESASTNQTSMYLCASSPHPGAFFGQGTRLTVV.

The V gene is TRBV29-1, the J gene TRBJ2-7, with 7 bases identical to TRBD2. The CDR3 length is 15 residues. Trimming cost V 0 bases and J 2 bases; bases outside gene matches: 7. Germline V gene lookup returns CDR1 SQVTM and CDR2 ANQGSEA. This CDR3 is CSVEDRAGVAYEQYF. In nucleotides, the CDR3 is TGCAGCGTTGAAGATCGCGCGGGAGTTGCCTACGAGCAGTACTTC.

This clonotype has at least ten counts. The genes are TRBV29-1 and TRBJ1-5; D is ambiguous. This CDR3 region has 13 residues. V dropped 4 bases and J dropped 0 bases, with 7 bases sitting between them. Germline V gives CDR1 SQVTM, CDR2 ANQGSEA. Written as DNA, the CDR3 is TGCAGCGTTGGCAGAGATAGCAATCAGCCCCAGCATTTT. This gives the protein CSVGRDSNQPQHF.

The table lists this clonotype with many counts. The genes are TRBV7-8 and TRBJ2-5, with TRBD2 identical over 15 bases. Trimming removed 3 bases from V and 4 bases from J; junction bases left unmatched: 3. This CDR3 spans 16 amino acids. Germline V CDR1 and CDR2: SGHVS, FQNEAQ. CDR3 amino acids: CASSFWTSGGAETQYF. The CDR3 DNA reads as TGTGCCAGCAGCTTTTGGACTAGCGGGGGGGCAGAGACCCAGTACTTC.